This TCR beta chain derives from a study of blood T cell repertoires in COVID-19. Study overall: The samples span acute and convalescent COVID-19 from the United States, Italy and Spain. Sources were T cells, B-cell-depleted T cells, or PBMCs; the material itself was cDNA or gDNA.

This CDR3 is built from 13 residues. Trimming cost V 8 bases and J 5 bases, with 15 bases left between them. Germline V lookup: CDR1 SNHLY, CDR2 FYNNEI. Among Cohort 3 donors, those recovered had two negative PCRs, clearance, or symptom resolution. Measured with immunoSEQ multiplex PCR; TCRdb has only the in-frame clones, and not every one. The table has roughly 310,000 clones, 90% seen once. This clone appeared once. This sequence joins TRBV2 and TRBJ1-1; a possible D gene is TRBD1 (5 bases). Sequencing was carried out using PBMCs or T cells enriched from blood (not recorded which). The receptor's source is a man aged 55 to 70 who had recovered from COVID-19. CDR3 in DNA: TGTGCCAGCGGGGGGACGTGGGGAACTGAAGCTTTCTTT. Protein: CASGGTWGTEAFF.